The 3 T cell receptor beta chains below were found in one sample sequenced in a study of T cells in Graves' hyperthyroidism and ophthalmopathy. The TCR beta CDR3 regions underwent amplification using RNA transcripts as the source. Using the HTBI primer set, a first-round RT-PCR was run on the TCR CDR3. TCRdb re-called the multiplex PCR reads with MiXCR, one entry per CDR3 protein. This repertoire shows about 320,000 distinct CDR3 sequences, roughly 15% found once; its top ten account for approximately 33%. The material sequenced was blood. The receptors here all came from a man aged 25 to 40 with Graves' hyperthyroidism.

The DNA of the CDR3 is TGTGCCAGCAGCCAGCCCGCTGGTGAGCAGTTCTTC. Translated, it gives CASSQPAGEQFF. The chain has TRBV5-4 and TRBJ2-1; D not resolved. V was trimmed by 4 bases and J by 9 bases, leaving 11 bases between them. From germline, CDR1 is SGHNT and CDR2 YYREEE (reference sequence). The CDR3 extends over 12 amino acids.

This clonotype came up once. The V and J genes are TRBV19 and TRBJ2-2; D remains ambiguous. Germline loops: CDR1 LNHDA, CDR2 SQIVND (reference sequence). This CDR3 has 14 residues. V lost 1 base, J lost 6 bases, and 9 bases lay in between. As DNA, the CDR3 is TGTGCCAGTAGTATAGTTGGGGTCGCCGGGGAGCTGTTTTTT. Amino acid sequence: CASSIVGVAGELFF.

In its sample, this clonotype was seen a few times. J is TRBJ2-1 and V is TRBV4-2; D unresolved. Trimming cost V 2 bases and J 5 bases, with 13 bases left between them. The CDR3 totals 15 residues. The germline CDR1 and CDR2 sequences are LGHNA and YNFKEQ. The CDR3 region is CASSQLDGFNNEQFF. The CDR3 nucleotides are TGTGCCAGCAGCCAACTGGACGGGTTTAACAATGAGCAGTTCTTC.